This entry concerns a single TCR beta chain. Researchers took RNA transcripts and amplified the TCR beta CDR3 regions from them. Primed by the HTBI set, a first-round RT-PCR was run on the TCR CDR3. Via MiXCR, TCRdb re-called the multiplex PCR reads, giving one row per CDR3 protein. The sample holds some 560,000 distinct CDR3 sequences, 15% to 18% seen once. This specimen belongs to a study of T cells in Graves' hyperthyroidism and ophthalmopathy. The CDR3 sequence is 13 residues long. Germline V gene lookup returns CDR1 LNHDA and CDR2 SQIVND (reference sequence). Trimming left V 5 bases short and J 9 bases short, with 14 bases between.

The TCR originated in a woman between 25 and 40 years old with Graves' hyperthyroidism. The chain employs TRBV19 and TRBJ2-1, with D possibly TRBD1 on 6 matching bases. Sequenced sample: blood. This CDR3 is CASSAKQGTEQFF. CDR3 nucleotide sequence: TGTGCCAGTAGTGCCAAACAGGGTACTGAGCAGTTCTTC.